This entry describes one T cell receptor (beta chain). No antigen is known for it. No base-level quality is on record; no much larger clone is a single base apart. The CDR3 sequence holds 10 residues, the cysteine and phenylalanine included. The only DNA kept is the CDR3, 30 bases in frame from the first base. Deletion took 7 bases off V and 3 bases off J, with a span of 3 bases between the germline ends. Looking up the germline V gene yields CDR1 SNHLY and CDR2 FYNNEI. The first patient joined ICON in 2016, and enrollment wrapped up when the last patient was enrolled in September 2018. In a subcohort of 65 to 85 patients, fresh tumor and matched uninvolved tissue were collected for in-depth immune analyses, with TCR sequencing among those analyses. TCR sequencing was performed on DNA isolated from bulk tissue, without cell sorting. The T-cell fraction in tumor and uninvolved lung tissue was obtained from TCR sequencing using the immunoSEQ assay. The paper's processing steps were these. To analyze survival, patients were divided into a high T-cell fraction group (upper tertile) and a low T-cell fraction group (lower two tertiles), and the two groups were compared using a log-rank test. Paired tumor versus uninvolved lung differences in T-cell fraction were tested with a signed-rank test. Drawn from immuneACCESS, this table holds only the in-frame rearrangements with V and J called that TCRdb kept. Clones are partly lost; checked studies trace under half to an unresolved V gene and leave the rest unexplained. The DNA was the basis for D and trimming; V, J and clone size are from that table. For this sample there are 10,000 or so clones; roughly 70% appear just once. Roughly 20% of the sample lies in the top ten.

The record originates from a study of tumor-infiltrating lymphocytes in localized non-small cell lung cancer (dated by TCRdb to about 2021). General notes on the study: Patients whose samples were collected after neoadjuvant chemotherapy, as well as both smokers and never-smokers and several histologies, were included in the cohort. In total, the ICON cohort consisted of more than 120 surgical patients with localized non-small cell lung cancer who had their tumors resected. TCR sequencing was one of several integrated assays, alongside flow cytometry, multiplex immunofluorescence, RNA-seq, exome sequencing and proteomics, applied to the same patients. From each patient came resected tumor tissue plus uninvolved lung tissue from that same patient, and the uninvolved lung tissue was described as non-adjacent to the tumor. For under 70 patients, immunoSEQ T-cell fraction was compared between paired tumor and uninvolved lung.

Results the study describes overall, beyond this receptor: Assay coverage varied across patients depending on available tissue quantity, so only a subset of the cohort had TCR sequencing. Different pieces of the same tissue were used for different assays, so technical variation could not be separated from intratumor heterogeneity. No association of tumor T-cell fraction from TCR sequencing with recurrence-free survival was found (p = 0.61). Consistent with immunofluorescence CD3 counts, TCRbeta sequencing supported greater T cell infiltration in tumors than in uninvolved lung tissue. The TCR-derived T-cell fraction showed no difference between the flow cytometry-defined immunotypes IM1 (good prognosis) and IM2 (poor prognosis).

The sample was lung tumor tissue. The chain is made from TRBV2 and TRBJ1-1; no D gene call is confident. The sequence derives from a human donor with non-small cell lung cancer. This receptor carries the CDR3 CASTYTEAFF. Read as DNA, the sequence is TGTGCCAGCACCTACACTGAAGCTTTCTTT.